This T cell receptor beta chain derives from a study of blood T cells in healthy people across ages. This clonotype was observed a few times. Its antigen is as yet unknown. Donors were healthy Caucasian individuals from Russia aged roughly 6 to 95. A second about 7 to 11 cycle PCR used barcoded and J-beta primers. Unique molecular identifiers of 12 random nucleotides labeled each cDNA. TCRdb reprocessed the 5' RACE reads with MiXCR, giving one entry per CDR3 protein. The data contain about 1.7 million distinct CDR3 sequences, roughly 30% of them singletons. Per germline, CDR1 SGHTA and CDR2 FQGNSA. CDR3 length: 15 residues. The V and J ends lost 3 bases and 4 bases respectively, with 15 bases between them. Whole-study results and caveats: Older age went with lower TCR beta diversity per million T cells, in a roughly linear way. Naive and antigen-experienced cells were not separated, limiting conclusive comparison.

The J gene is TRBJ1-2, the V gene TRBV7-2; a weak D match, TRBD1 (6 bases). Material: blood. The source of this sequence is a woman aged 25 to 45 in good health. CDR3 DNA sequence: TGTGCCAGCAGCTTCTCCACAGGACAGCCCTATGGCTACACCTTC. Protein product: CASSFSTGQPYGYTF.